The clone carrying this TCR beta chain was seen a few times. This entry comes from a study of blood T cell repertoires in COVID-19. At the level of the study: Researchers got acute and convalescent COVID-19 samples from the United States, Italy and Spain. Sample material is recorded as cDNA or gDNA derived from T cells, B-cell-depleted T cells, or PBMCs.

The CDR3 consists of 15 residues. The ends were cut back, 7 bases at V and 2 bases at J, with 16 bases in the middle. CDR1 is MNHNY, CDR2 SVGAGI, per germline (reference sequence). Seattle cases were enrolled at active infection and followed longitudinally. Authors' analysis steps: Counts of nucleated cells, estimated from reference gene primer amplification, were obtained. Data came from immunoSEQ multiplex PCR; TCRdb stores just in-frame clones and leaves some out. For V, J and clone size, that table is used; D and trimming come from the DNA. The table includes about 220,000 clones, roughly 80% detected once.

Input material: peripheral blood. The chain employs TRBV6-6 and TRBJ2-3, with D perhaps matching TRBD2 (7 bases). This clonotype was sampled from a woman between 70 and 85 years old with COVID-19, enrolled during active disease. The CDR3 nucleotides are TGTGCCAGCATCCCAAGGGGGAGGGTCACAGATACGCAGTATTTT. This encodes CASIPRGRVTDTQYF.